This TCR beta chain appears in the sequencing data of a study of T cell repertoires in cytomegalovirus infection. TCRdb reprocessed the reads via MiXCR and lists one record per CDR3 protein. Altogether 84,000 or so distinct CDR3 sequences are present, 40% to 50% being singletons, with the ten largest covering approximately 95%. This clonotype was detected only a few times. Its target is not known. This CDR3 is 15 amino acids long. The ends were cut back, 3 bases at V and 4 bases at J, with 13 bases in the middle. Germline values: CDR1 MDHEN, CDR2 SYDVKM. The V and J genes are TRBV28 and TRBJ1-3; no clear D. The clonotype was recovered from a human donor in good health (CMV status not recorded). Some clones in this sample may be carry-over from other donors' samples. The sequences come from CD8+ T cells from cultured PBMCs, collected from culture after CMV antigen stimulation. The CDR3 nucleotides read TGTGCCAGCAGTTTCGCCCCATCCAAGGGAAACACCATATATTTT. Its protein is CASSFAPSKGNTIYF.